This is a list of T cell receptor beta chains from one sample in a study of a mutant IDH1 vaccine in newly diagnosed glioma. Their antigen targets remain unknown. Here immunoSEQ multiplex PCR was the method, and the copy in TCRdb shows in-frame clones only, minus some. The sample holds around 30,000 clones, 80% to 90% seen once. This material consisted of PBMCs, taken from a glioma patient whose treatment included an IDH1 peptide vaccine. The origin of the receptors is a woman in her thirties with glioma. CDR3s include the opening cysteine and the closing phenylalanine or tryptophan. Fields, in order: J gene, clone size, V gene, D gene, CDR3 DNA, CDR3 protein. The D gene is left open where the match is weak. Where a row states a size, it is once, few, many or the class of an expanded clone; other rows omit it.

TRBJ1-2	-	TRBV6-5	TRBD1	TGTGCCAGCAGACCCGGGGGACAGCCCGGGAGGGGCTACACCTTC	CASRPGGQPGRGYTF
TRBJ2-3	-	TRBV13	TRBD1	TGTGCCAGCAACAGGGACAGGGGCGGGGCAGATACGCAGTATTTT	CASNRDRGGADTQYF
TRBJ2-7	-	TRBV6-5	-	TGTGCCAGCAGTTCCACCGCCAGGGGCAGCTACGAGCAGTACTTC	CASSSTARGSYEQYF
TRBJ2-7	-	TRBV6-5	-	TGTGCCAGCAGTTACGGGCCCTCCTACGAGCAGTACTTC	CASSYGPSYEQYF
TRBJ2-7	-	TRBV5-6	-	TGTGCCAGCACCCTAGGACGGGGATTCTACGAGCAGTACTTC	CASTLGRGFYEQYF
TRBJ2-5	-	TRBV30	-	TGTGCCTGGAGGAAGGGCATATCGCCTCAGGAGACCCAGTACTTC	CAWRKGISPQETQYF
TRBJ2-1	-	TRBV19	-	TGTGCCAGTAGTATAGAGGGGGGGGGCGTCTTGAATGAGCAGTTCTTC	CASSIEGGGVLNEQFF
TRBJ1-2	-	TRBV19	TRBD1	TGTGCCAGTACCGGACAGGGGCCTTCCTATGGCTACACCTTC	CASTGQGPSYGYTF
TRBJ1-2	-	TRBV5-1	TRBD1	TGCGCCAGCAGCCCGGACCCCGGGACAGCCAAGGGCTACACCTTC	CASSPDPGTAKGYTF
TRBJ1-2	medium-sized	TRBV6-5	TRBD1	TGTGCCAGCAGTTACGGACAGGGGGCAAGCTCGGGCTACACCTTC	CASSYGQGASSGYTF
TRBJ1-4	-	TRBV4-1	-	TGCGCCAGCAGCCAAGAGTCGGTAGGGCGGGAAAAACTGTTTTTT	CASSQESVGREKLFF
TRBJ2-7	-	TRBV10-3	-	TGTGCCATCAGGGACCTTGGCAGCAGCTCCTACGAGCAGTACTTC	CAIRDLGSSSYEQYF
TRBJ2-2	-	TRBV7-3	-	TGTGCCAGCAGCTTATTCTCGGGGTCGTCCACCGGGGAGCTGTTTTTT	CASSLFSGSSTGELFF
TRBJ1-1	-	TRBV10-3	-	TGTGCCATCACTACGGGAATTAACACTGAAGCTTTCTTT	CAITTGINTEAFF
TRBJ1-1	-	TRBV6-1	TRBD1	TGTGCCAGCAGTGAACTTGGGACAGGGGGGACTGAAGCTTTCTTT	CASSELGTGGTEAFF
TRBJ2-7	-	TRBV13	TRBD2	TGTGCCAGCAGCCCTACGAGTAGCGGGGTTTACGAGCAGTACTTC	CASSPTSSGVYEQYF
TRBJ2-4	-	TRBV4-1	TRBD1	TGCGCCAGCAGCCAATTCCTGGGACAGGGGATTGGGAGGGCCAAAAACATTCAGTACTTC	CASSQFLGQGIGRAKNIQYF
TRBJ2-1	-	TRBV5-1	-	TGCGCCAGCAGCCCCGTGGCGGTGGGCTACAATGAGCAGTTCTTC	CASSPVAVGYNEQFF
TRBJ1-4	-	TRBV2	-	TGTGCCAAACGACAGGAAACTAATGAAAAACTGTTTTTT	CAKRQETNEKLFF
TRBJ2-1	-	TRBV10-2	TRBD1	TGCGCCAGCAGTGAGTGGACAGGCTACAATGAGCAGTTCTTC	CASSEWTGYNEQFF
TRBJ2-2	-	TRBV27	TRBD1	TGTGCCAGCAGTTTGGACAGGGGATGGAGGGAGCTGTTTTTT	CASSLDRGWRELFF
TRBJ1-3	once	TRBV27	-	TGTGCCAGCCAAGCGGGTCACGGAAACACCATATATTTT	CASQAGHGNTIYF
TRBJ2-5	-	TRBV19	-	TGTGCCAGTAGTTCCCAGGGAGAAGAGACCCAGTACTTC	CASSSQGEETQYF
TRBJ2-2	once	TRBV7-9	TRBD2	TGTGCCAGCAGCGAGATAGCGGGGGGCAAAACCGGGGAGCTGTTTTTT	CASSEIAGGKTGELFF
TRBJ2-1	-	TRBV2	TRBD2	TGTGCCAGCAGCTCGATAGCGGGGGGGCCGGGTGAGCAGTTCTTC	CASSSIAGGPGEQFF
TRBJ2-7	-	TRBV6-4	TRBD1	TGTGCCAGCAGTGACAGGGTTGCGACAGGGGTCAACGAGCAGTACTTC	CASSDRVATGVNEQYF
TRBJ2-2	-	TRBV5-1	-	TGCGCCAGCAGCTTGGAGGGACTTCCGAACACCGGGGAGCTGTTTTTT	CASSLEGLPNTGELFF
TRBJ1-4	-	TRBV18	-	TGTGCCAGCTCACCACAGGAGAGGGCTAATGAAAAACTGTTTTTT	CASSPQERANEKLFF
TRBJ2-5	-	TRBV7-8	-	TGTGCCAGCAGCTTACCGCGCCAAGAGACCCAGTACTTC	CASSLPRQETQYF
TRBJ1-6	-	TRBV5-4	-	TGTGCCAGCAGCTTTGGGGGCGCGGGCTCCTATAATTCACCCCTCCACTTT	CASSFGGAGSYNSPLHF
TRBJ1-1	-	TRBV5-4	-	TGTGCCAGCAGCTTGTACCAGTTGAACACTGAAGCTTTCTTT	CASSLYQLNTEAFF
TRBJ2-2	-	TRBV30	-	TGTGCCTGGAAAGGGACTGGGGGTACCGGGGAGCTGTTTTTT	CAWKGTGGTGELFF
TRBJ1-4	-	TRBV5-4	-	TGTGCCAGCAGCTTAAGGGCTACTAATGAAAAACTGTTTTTT	CASSLRATNEKLFF
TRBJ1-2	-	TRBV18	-	TGTGCCAGCTCACCAGGGACACAGTATGGCTACACCTTC	CASSPGTQYGYTF
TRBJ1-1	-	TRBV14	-	TGTGCCAGCAGCCAATGGGTGGGTGCGGACACTGAAGCTTTCTTT	CASSQWVGADTEAFF
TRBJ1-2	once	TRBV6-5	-	TGTGCCAGCAGTAGATCCCGGGCCAACTATGGCTACACCTTC	CASSRSRANYGYTF
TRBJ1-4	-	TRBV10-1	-	TGCGCCAGCACCGGCAGAAACCACGAAAAACTGTTTTTT	CASTGRNHEKLFF
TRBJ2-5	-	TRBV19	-	TGTGCCAGTAGTGAGGACCGTCTTCCCCAGTACTTC	CASSEDRLPQYF
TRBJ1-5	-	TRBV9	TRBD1	TGTGCCAGCAGCAGGGGACAGGGGGACGGGCAGCCCCAGCATTTT	CASSRGQGDGQPQHF
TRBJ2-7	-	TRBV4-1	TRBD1	TGCGCCAGCAGCCAAGAGACAGGGCCCTCCTACGAGCAGTACTTC	CASSQETGPSYEQYF
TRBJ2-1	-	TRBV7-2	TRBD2	TGTGCCAGCAGCTTATGGGGGCGGGAGGGGCAGTTCTTC	CASSLWGREGQFF
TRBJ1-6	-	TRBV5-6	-	TGTGCCAGCAGCTTGGGACAGGATCTTCACTTT	CASSLGQDLHF
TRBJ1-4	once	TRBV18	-	TGTGCCAGCTCATCGGGGAGGGAGGAAAAACTGTTTTTT	CASSSGREEKLFF
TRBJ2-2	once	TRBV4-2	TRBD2	TGTGCCAGCAGCCACCTCGGGACTAGTGACACCGGGGAGCTGTTTTTT	CASSHLGTSDTGELFF
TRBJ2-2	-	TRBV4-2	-	TGTGCCAGCAGCCAAGGGCCCTCGGGCGCGGGGCACACCGGGGAGCTGTTTTTT	CASSQGPSGAGHTGELFF
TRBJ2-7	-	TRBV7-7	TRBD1	TGTGCTAGCAGCTTAGAGACAGGGGGCGAGCAGTACTTC	CASSLETGGEQYF
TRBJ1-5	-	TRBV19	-	TGTGCCAGTCGTATGAGGGGGGATGTAGGAAATCAGCCCCAGCATTTT	CASRMRGDVGNQPQHF
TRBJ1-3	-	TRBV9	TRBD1	TGTGCCAGCAGCGATGACAGGGTGGCTGGAAACACCATATATTTT	CASSDDRVAGNTIYF
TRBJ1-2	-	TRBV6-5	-	TGTGCCAGCAGTTACTCCGGGACAAACTATGGCTACACCTTC	CASSYSGTNYGYTF